A selection of T cell receptor beta chains follows, all from one sample in a study of blood T cell repertoires in COVID-19. Produced via immunoSEQ multiplex PCR; TCRdb's table is partial and in-frame only. The data contain 150,000 to 200,000 clones, around 80% of them singletons. The sample was peripheral blood. Source of these receptors: a man younger than 40 with active or convalescent COVID-19. The CDR3 runs from the conserved cysteine through the conserved F or W. D genes are given only for firm matches. Clone size is stated in some rows and not others, as once, few, many or a class when expanded.

TRBV5-4	TRBD1	TRBJ1-2	few	TGTGCCAGCAGCCCACAGGGGGGGGACTATGGCTACACCTTC	CASSPQGGDYGYTF
TRBV2	TRBD2	TRBJ2-3	NA	TGTGCCAGCAGACGAGGACTAGTGGGCACAGATACGCAGTATTTT	CASRRGLVGTDTQYF
TRBV10-2	TRBD1	TRBJ1-2	NA	TGCGCCAGCAGTGAGTCGTCAAGGGGGCTCGGCTATGGCTACACCTTC	CASSESSRGLGYGYTF
TRBV5-4	NA	TRBJ1-1	NA	TGTGCCAGCAGCTTGTCCTCCCCGAACACTGAAGCTTTCTTT	CASSLSSPNTEAFF
TRBV6-2/TRBV6-3	NA	TRBJ2-5	NA	TGTGCCAGCAGTTACTCGCGAAGGACAGTCCAAGAGACCCAGTACTTC	CASSYSRRTVQETQYF
TRBV9	TRBD2	TRBJ2-3	NA	TGTGCCAGCAGTAAGGCGCGACTAGCGGGAGGAGGCGATACGCAGTATTTT	CASSKARLAGGGDTQYF
TRBV28	NA	TRBJ2-3	NA	TGTGCCAGCAGTTTTAGGGGCCCTGGCACAGATACGCAGTATTTT	CASSFRGPGTDTQYF
TRBV3-1/TRBV3-2	TRBD1	TRBJ2-3	NA	TGTGCCAGCAGCCATGGGAAGAACAGGGGAACAGATACGCAGTATTTT	CASSHGKNRGTDTQYF
TRBV5-6	NA	TRBJ1-1	NA	TGTGCCAGCAGCTTGAAACAGAACACTGAAGCTTTCTTT	CASSLKQNTEAFF
TRBV13	NA	TRBJ1-2	NA	TGTGCCAGCAGCTCCGGACGGACGGGAGGCTACACCTTC	CASSSGRTGGYTF
TRBV11-2	TRBD1	TRBJ1-1	NA	TGTGCCAGCAGCTTTGGGGACAGGGTTAGGAACACTGAAGCTTTCTTT	CASSFGDRVRNTEAFF
TRBV24-1	TRBD2	TRBJ2-1	few	TGTGCCACCAGTGACCCCGGGACTAGCGGGAGTTTCTCCTACAATGAGCAGTTCTTC	CATSDPGTSGSFSYNEQFF
TRBV6-6	TRBD1	TRBJ2-7	NA	TGTGCCAGCAGTCTTACCGGGACAGACTCCTACGAGCAGTACTTC	CASSLTGTDSYEQYF
TRBV11-2	NA	TRBJ1-1	NA	TGTGCCAGCAGCTTACACGACTCCATGAACACTGAAGCTTTCTTT	CASSLHDSMNTEAFF
TRBV5-1	TRBD1	TRBJ2-5	NA	TGCGCCAGCAGCTTGCGGTCCAGGGGGTGGAAAGAGACCCAGTACTTC	CASSLRSRGWKETQYF
TRBV5-8	TRBD1	TRBJ1-5	NA	TGTGCCAGCAGGATACAGGGGGAGAATCAGCCCCAGCATTTT	CASRIQGENQPQHF
TRBV3-1/TRBV3-2	TRBD1	TRBJ2-3	NA	TGTGCCAGCAGCCCGCAGGGGGCGAGAGATACGCAGTATTTT	CASSPQGARDTQYF
TRBV15	NA	TRBJ2-7	NA	TGTGCCACCAGCGCCCGCGCAGCGACTGGTCCCAACGAGCAGTACTTC	CATSARAATGPNEQYF
TRBV30	NA	TRBJ2-3	NA	TGTGCCTGGAATAGCAAGAGCACAGATACGCAGTATTTT	CAWNSKSTDTQYF
TRBV5-6	TRBD2	TRBJ2-5	NA	TGTGCCAGCACCCGGGGAGCGCGAGCGGGACTGGGGGAGACCCAGTACTTC	CASTRGARAGLGETQYF
TRBV12-3/TRBV12-4	NA	TRBJ1-2	NA	TGTGCCAGCAGTTCCCGACAGGCCTATGGCTACACCTTC	CASSSRQAYGYTF
TRBV7-8	TRBD1	TRBJ1-2	NA	TGTGCCAGCAGCTCCCACAGGGGCTTTTCTAACTATGGCTACACCTTC	CASSSHRGFSNYGYTF
TRBV2	NA	TRBJ2-3	NA	TGTGCCAGCAGTGAAGATTACACAGATACGCAGTATTTT	CASSEDYTDTQYF
TRBV18	NA	TRBJ2-3	NA	TGTGCCAGCTCACCCGGGACACCCCGCACAGATACGCAGTATTTT	CASSPGTPRTDTQYF
TRBV6-6	TRBD1	TRBJ1-4	NA	TGTGCCAGCTCCCGGGACAGGGATGAAAAACTGTTTTTT	CASSRDRDEKLFF
TRBV18	NA	TRBJ2-3	NA	TGTGCCAGCTCACCACCGCAGCAGACAGTCACAGATACGCAGTATTTT	CASSPPQQTVTDTQYF
TRBV10-2	TRBD2	TRBJ2-1	NA	TGCGCCAGCAGATATCTAGCGGGAGGGCACAATGAGCAGTTCTTC	CASRYLAGGHNEQFF
TRBV6-5	TRBD1	TRBJ1-2	many	TGTGCCGGGGGGGGCAGGGGGCAAGGCGGCTATGGCTACACCTTC	CAGGGRGQGGYGYTF
TRBV29-1	TRBD1	TRBJ1-5	NA	TGCAGCGCTACAGGGGCAGGAGGCAATCAGCCCCAGCATTTT	CSATGAGGNQPQHF
TRBV5-4	NA	TRBJ2-6	NA	TGTGCCACCATTAACACGACCGGGGGGCCCCCCTCTGGGGCCAACGTCCTGACTTTC	CATINTTGGPPSGANVLTF
TRBV6-2/TRBV6-3	TRBD1	TRBJ1-6	NA	TGTGCCAGCAGTTCCGGACAGGCAGATAATTCACCCCTCCACTTT	CASSSGQADNSPLHF